Given below is one TCR beta chain in context. The antigen it binds to is not known. No quality values exist for individual bases; no much larger clone is one base distant. The sample is drawn from a study of shared clonotypes between healthy human individuals (dated by TCRdb to the early 2020s). A note on the overall study: Two women and a few men aged 18 to 49 years were included in the cohort. Leukapheresis yielded between about 0.9 and 8.9 billion PBMCs per donor. To estimate repertoire size and how much clonotype sharing occurs between individuals, the study deeply sequenced the blood TCR repertoires of about 5 healthy adults. For each donor, CD4 naive and CD4 memory were each run on three plates, CD8 naive on two plates, and CD8 memory on one plate. To increase sequencing depth and limit assay-specific biases, TCR repertoire library preparation and sequencing were carried out by different laboratories using diverse techniques.

CDR1 and CDR2, per the germline V gene (reference sequence), are LNHDA and SQIVND. Trimming takes 7 bases from V and 3 bases from J, and the germline ends sit 12 bases apart. Including the terminal cysteine and phenylalanine, the CDR3 comprises 13 residues. Only the CDR3 portion is preserved as DNA: 39 bases, with reading frame beginning at the first base. The donors were healthy, HIV-negative adults with no recently reported acute infections or vaccinations. Only Caucasian adults living in Nashville, Tennessee, USA were represented among the donors. CD4+ T cells were enriched by magnetic negative selection; naive cells were then positively selected on CD45RA, and the negative fraction formed the memory subset. Blood was collected by leukapheresis, and PBMCs were isolated by Ficoll-Histopaque density gradient centrifugation and then cryopreserved in liquid nitrogen vapor phase. Purity and quantity of every magnetically sorted T cell population were checked by analytical flow cytometry. Each sorted fraction had its genomic DNA isolated and then quantified by UV absorbance on a Nanodrop 2000c.

Using the deep immunoSEQ assay, multiplex PCR amplified TCR CDR3 regions from genomic DNA. For each cell subset, the extracted genomic DNA was distributed evenly across all wells of several immunoSEQ 96-well plates, and each plate served as one replicate. For sorted subsets, 150 to 250 ng genomic DNA, equal to some 28,000 T cell genomes, was loaded into each replicate PCR. Purified libraries were measured with a Qubit 3.0 fluorometer, size-checked on a Bioanalyzer 2100, and measured again with the KAPA Library Quantification kit. A separate single-read 150-cycle Illumina NextSeq 550 flow cell was used to sequence each immunoSEQ 96-well plate. Per the original workflow: The immunoSEQ output contained only junctional sequences without quality scores, so filtering could not match that applied to full-length reads. To assign V/J genes and CDR3, sequences were annotated against IMGT germline references using PyIR, a Python wrapper for IgBLAST v1.9. Reads with weak V/J assignments (E-value above 1e-6), missing CDR3, stop codons, out-of-frame junctions, or ambiguous translated residues were removed. V3J clonotypes were defined by identical inferred V gene, J gene, and CDR3 amino acid sequence. The percentage overlap between two repertoires was calculated by dividing the number of shared unique clonotypes by the size of the smaller repertoire. Repertoire richness was assessed with RTK rarefaction, the Chao1 estimator, and Recon v2.1 estimates of unobserved clonotypes. For all TCRbeta clonotypes obtained by the gDNA method from a handful of donors, generation probabilities were computed with OLGA. Imported from immuneACCESS, the table was reduced by TCRdb to in-frame sequences with V and J called. These copies leave out some clones; in studies compared against another copy, an unresolved V gene accounts for under half, and the cause of the remainder is not known. The V and J calls and clone size are taken from that table; D and trimming were inferred from the DNA. In all, the sample holds some 1,100,000 clones, and around 78% of those were seen once. The top ten clones comprise more than 0.5% of the sample.

The paper's findings and limits, for the study overall: Because the study included a small number of donors, the genetic and exposure-history diversity represented was limited. Naive subsets generally had larger estimated clonotype richness than memory subsets. Sampling was limited to blood, and TCR repertoires in tissue likely differ from TCR repertoires in blood. When a handful of donors were compared, the shared fraction of clonotypes was 5% to 6.5% for naive CD4, 3.5% to 4% for naive CD8, 2.3% for memory CD4, and around 0.37% for memory CD8. Pairwise subsampling indicated that sequencing depth was expected to affect the degree of clonotype sharing among donors. Clonotypes shared by all four sorted-subset donors showed higher generation probabilities than non-shared clonotypes. Even with the large sequencing depth, rarefaction of the sorted-subset datasets indicated that sequencing was incomplete.

The chain joins TRBV19 to TRBJ1-2, with the D gene uncertain. The clonotype originates from a man in his late teens or twenties in good health. Some clones in this sample may be carry-over from other donors' samples. Sequenced material: memory CD4+ T cells from PBMCs. Interpreted using the paper, the cell subset or site label stands for: CD45RA-negative fraction. The CDR3 region: CASNGWEDYGYTF. The nucleotides are TGTGCCAGTAATGGATGGGAAGACTATGGCTACACCTTC. When the CDR3 is completed using the reference TRBV19 and TRBJ1-2 genes on either side, the full variable domain is DGGITQSPKYLFRKEGQNVTLSCEQNLNHDAMYWYRQDPGQGLRLIYYSQIVNDFQKGDIAEGYSVSREKKESFPLTVTSAQKNPTAFYLCASNGWEDYGYTFGSGTRLTVV.